This T cell receptor (beta chain) was recorded in a study of blood T cell repertoires in COVID-19. Data came from immunoSEQ multiplex PCR; TCRdb stores just in-frame clones and leaves some out. The table lists 90,000 to 120,000 clones, roughly nine tenths of them singletons. Per germline, CDR1 SGHDN and CDR2 FVKESK. V was trimmed by 2 bases and J by 4 bases, leaving 8 bases between them. The CDR3 runs to 13 residues. V gene TRBV14 combines with J gene TRBJ1-1, with unresolved D. This TCR was sampled from a man aged 40-49 years with active or convalescent COVID-19. Material for sequencing was peripheral blood. The CDR3 DNA reads as TGTGCCAGCAGCCAAATATGGCTCACTGAAGCTTTCTTT. It is translated as CASSQIWLTEAFF.